The 16 T cell receptor beta chains presented below share a single source sample, sequenced in a study of blood T cell repertoires in COVID-19. Sequencing used immunoSEQ multiplex PCR; TCRdb keeps in-frame clones, though not all of them. This sample carries fewer than 95,000 clones, 87% of them seen once, and the ten largest clones take roughly 14%. The sample comprised peripheral blood. The source of these receptors is a male donor with acute or convalescent COVID-19.

The V call is TRBV7-9, the J call TRBJ2-1; 8 bases are a match to TRBD2. This CDR3 has 16 amino acids. Germline V gene lookup returns CDR1 SEHNR and CDR2 FQNEAQ (reference sequence). After removal of 5 bases from V and 5 bases from J, the junction contained 11 bases not matched to a gene. In nucleotides, the CDR3 is TGTGCCAGCAGCCACCGGGGGGGCTTAAATGACAATGAGCAGTTCTTC. Its translation is CASSHRGGLNDNEQFF.

The chain employs TRBV5-1 and TRBJ2-2; no definite D call. Trimming shortened V by 1 base and J by 0 bases, and 10 bases separated the two germline ends. Germline CDR1 reads SGHRS; CDR2 reads YFSETQ. The CDR3 has 16 residues. CDR3 nucleotide sequence: TGCGCCAGCAGCTTGAGGCAGGCTACGAACACCGGGGAGCTGTTTTTT. It specifies CASSLRQATNTGELFF. The full variable domain, completed using reference TRBV5-1 and TRBJ2-2, is KAGVTQTPRYLIKTRGQQVTLSCSPISGHRSVSWYQQTPGQGLQFLFEYFSETQRNKGNFPGRFSGRQFSNSRSEMNVSTLELGDSALYLCASSLRQATNTGELFFGEGSRLTVL.

The chain has TRBV5-4 and TRBJ2-3, with TRBD1 matching over 7 bases. The CDR3 loop spans 14 amino acids. The V segment lost 4 bases and the J segment 2 bases; nucleotides outside the gene matches: 4. Per germline, CDR1 SGHNT and CDR2 YYREEE (reference sequence). In DNA form, the CDR3 reads TGTGCCAGCAGCCGGGACAGCGTCACAGATACGCAGTATTTT. Translated: CASSRDSVTDTQYF.

The V and J genes are TRBV3-1 (or the pseudogene TRBV3-2) and TRBJ2-7; 11 positions agree with TRBD2. CDR1 is LGHDT and CDR2 is YNNKEL in the germline V gene (reference sequence). This CDR3 spans 18 amino acids. V gave up 0 bases and J gave up 2 bases; unmatched junction bases: 9. CDR3 amino acids: CASSQDQASGGIAYEQYF. The CDR3 region has the DNA TGTGCCAGCAGCCAAGATCAGGCTAGCGGGGGGATCGCCTACGAGCAGTACTTC.

The J gene is TRBJ1-5, the V gene TRBV19, with 7 bases lining up with TRBD1. CDR3 length equals 15 residues. Losses at the gene ends were 6 bases for V and 2 bases for J; bases not matched to a gene: 7. Germline CDR1 is LNHDA and CDR2 is SQIVND (reference sequence). In DNA form, the CDR3 reads TGTGCCAGTAGCCCAGGGGGGCGCCGCAATCAGCCCCAGCATTTT. Its protein product is CASSPGGRRNQPQHF.

This clone showed up just once. The rearrangement joins TRBV30 to TRBJ2-3; 9 positions agree with TRBD2. The germline V gene encodes CDR1 GTSNPN and CDR2 SVGIG (reference sequence). V shed 8 bases and J 3 bases; nucleotides not matched to a gene: 12. The CDR3 contains 15 residues. The CDR3 bases are TGTGCCGGATCGGGGGGAGCGGGGGGTACAGATACGCAGTATTTT. This codes for CAGSGGAGGTDTQYF.

V is TRBV5-1 and J is TRBJ1-2; D might be TRBD1 (6 bases). Germline CDR1 is SGHRS and CDR2 is YFSETQ. The CDR3 covers 14 residues. The V and J ends lost 0 bases and 8 bases respectively, with 14 bases between them. CDR3 DNA sequence: TGCGCCAGCAGCTTGGTGGGCAGGGGTGACGGCTACACCTTC. This translates into CASSLVGRGDGYTF.

The chain couples TRBV29-1 to TRBJ1-1; D unresolved. The germline gives CDR1 SQVTM, CDR2 ANQGSEA. Trimming cost V 4 bases and J 2 bases, with 11 bases left between them. The CDR3 spans 13 residues. CDR3 sequence reads: CSVGTGLNTEAFF. Written as DNA, the CDR3 is TGCAGCGTTGGAACCGGACTCAACACTGAAGCTTTCTTT.

This rearrangement joins TRBV15 to TRBJ2-1; D might be TRBD2 (5 bases). Germline lookup yields CDR1 LNHNV and CDR2 YYDKDF (reference sequence). The CDR3 runs 14 residues. Trimming removed 3 bases at V and 6 bases at J, with 12 bases between. The CDR3: CATSSAEGTNEQFF. CDR3 sequence (DNA): TGTGCCACCAGCAGCGCTGAGGGTACCAATGAGCAGTTCTTC.

This clone was counted between two and nine times. The rearrangement uses TRBV7-9 and TRBJ2-2; TRBD1 matches at 7 bases. The length of the CDR3 is 16 residues. Unmatched junction bases numbered 9, after V lost 5 bases and J lost 3 bases. Germline V gives CDR1 SEHNR, CDR2 FQNEAQ (reference sequence). The CDR3 spells CASSTRQGSDTGELFF. DNA of the CDR3: TGTGCCAGCAGCACTCGACAGGGAAGCGACACCGGGGAGCTGTTTTTT.

The CDR3 loop is CAISPQGPRQDTQYF. DNA of the CDR3: TGTGCCATCAGCCCACAGGGGCCCCGGCAGGATACGCAGTATTTT. The V call is TRBV10-3, the J call TRBJ2-3; TRBD1 matches at 7 bases. The germline V gene has CDR1 ENHRY and CDR2 SYGVKD. Losses at the gene ends were 6 bases for V and 6 bases for J; bases not matched to a gene: 12. CDR3 length: 15 residues.

V and J are TRBV7-2 and TRBJ2-5, with 10 bases matching TRBD2. CDR3 length: 18 residues. CDR1 is SGHTA, CDR2 FQGNSA, per germline. The V and J ends lost 3 bases and 4 bases, in that order; junction bases with no gene match: 14. The CDR3 reads CASSFQAAVAGGGETQYF. DNA of the CDR3: TGTGCCAGCAGCTTCCAAGCCGCCGTAGCGGGGGGAGGAGAGACCCAGTACTTC.

This sequence joins TRBV7-2 and TRBJ1-5; TRBD1 is a possible D gene (5 bases). Germline V gene data show CDR1 as SGHTA and CDR2 as FQGNSA. There are 13 residues in the CDR3. V was pared by 6 bases and J by 4 bases, with 10 bases between. The CDR3 nucleotides read TGTGCCAGCAGGAAGGACATAAATCAGCCCCAGCATTTT. This translates into CASRKDINQPQHF.

The chain has TRBV6-5 and TRBJ1-6; D is unresolved. Germline V gene lookup returns CDR1 MNHEY and CDR2 SVGAGI. The CDR3 spans 14 residues. Trimming pared 8 bases from V and 6 bases from J, leaving 14 bases between. The CDR3 DNA reads as TGTGCCAGCTACTCCGGGTATCGTAATTCACCCCTCCACTTT. The encoded protein is CASYSGYRNSPLHF.

The chain recombines TRBV5-1 with TRBJ1-2; the D is unclear. CDR1 is SGHRS and CDR2 is YFSETQ in the germline V gene. Trimming cost V 1 base and J 7 bases, with 14 bases left between them. The CDR3 is 14 residues long. CDR3: CASSLSIGIIGYTF. CDR3 in DNA: TGCGCCAGCAGCTTGTCAATCGGGATCATTGGCTACACCTTC. Looking up the rest from reference TRBV5-1 and TRBJ1-2 gives the full variable domain: KAGVTQTPRYLIKTRGQQVTLSCSPISGHRSVSWYQQTPGQGLQFLFEYFSETQRNKGNFPGRFSGRQFSNSRSEMNVSTLELGDSALYLCASSLSIGIIGYTFGSGTRLTVV.

This clone was observed a few times. CDR3 sequence reads: CASSPTGRSSYNEQFF. The CDR3 nucleotides read TGTGCCAGCTCACCAACGGGGAGAAGCTCCTACAATGAGCAGTTCTTC. The chain combines TRBV18 with TRBJ2-1; D possibly corresponds to TRBD2 (5 bases). CDR3 length: 16 residues. Trimming removed 2 bases from V and 0 bases from J, with 11 bases in between. In germline, CDR1 is KGHSH, CDR2 LQKENI.